Listed below are T cell receptor beta chains from one sample, sequenced in a study of T cell responses to AZD1222 COVID-19 vaccine. The method was immunoSEQ multiplex PCR; TCRdb's version includes in-frame clones alone and lacks a portion of them. The data contain 30,000 to 35,000 clones, 91% of them singletons. The sample in question was peripheral blood, obtained on day 0 of AZD1222 vaccination. These receptors all come from an adult in good health. Each CDR3 is given with its conserved first and last residue. The D gene is left open where the match is weak. Size tells how often a clone was seen (once, few, many) or the class of an expanded clone, and some rows leave it out.

abundance	d_gene	v_gene	j_gene	CDR3nt	CDR3aa
-	-	TRBV2	TRBJ1-1	TGTGCCATTACCTGGGGCCTCATGAACACTGAAGCTTTCTTT	CAITWGLMNTEAFF
-	TRBD1	TRBV24-1	TRBJ2-5	TGTGCCACCAGTGCCCCGGGACAGATCCCGGAGACCCAGTACTTC	CATSAPGQIPETQYF
-	-	TRBV5-4	TRBJ1-1	TGTGCCAGCAGCTTGGACAGGTTTGGAACTGAAGCTTTCTTT	CASSLDRFGTEAFF
once	TRBD1	TRBV6-5	TRBJ1-4	TGTGCCACCAGGGACAGGGGGCTTAGGGATGAAAAACTGTTTTTT	CATRDRGLRDEKLFF
-	-	TRBV4-2	TRBJ2-7	TGTGCCAGCAGCCAAGATCCAAGGGAGTACGAGCAGTACTTC	CASSQDPREYEQYF
-	-	TRBV3-1/TRBV3-2	TRBJ1-3	TGTGCCAGCAGCCAAGATCGGGCAGGGATCAACACCATATATTTT	CASSQDRAGINTIYF
-	TRBD1	TRBV5-8	TRBJ2-4	TGTGCCAGCAAGGGTCAGGGGGCTGAGAAAAACATTCAGTACTTC	CASKGQGAEKNIQYF
once	-	TRBV4-1	TRBJ1-2	TGCGCCAGCAGCCCTTTGGCAGGGAGCTATGGCTACACCTTC	CASSPLAGSYGYTF
-	-	TRBV7-9	TRBJ2-5	TGTGCCAGCAGCTTCGTGGAGACCCAGTACTTC	CASSFVETQYF
-	-	TRBV18	TRBJ2-3	TGTGCCAGCTCACTCCCCGGGTGGTCGCGAGGGGCCACAGATACGCAGTATTTT	CASSLPGWSRGATDTQYF
-	-	TRBV29-1	TRBJ1-1	TGCAGCGCCAAAGTTGGGAGCGGGGACACTGAAGCTTTCTTT	CSAKVGSGDTEAFF
-	TRBD1	TRBV11-3	TRBJ2-7	TGTGCCAGCAGCTTGGGGGACAGGGACGAGCAGTACTTC	CASSLGDRDEQYF
-	TRBD1	TRBV27	TRBJ1-5	TGTGCCAGCGGTACAGGGGACAATCAGCCCCAGCATTTT	CASGTGDNQPQHF
-	TRBD1	TRBV5-1	TRBJ1-2	TGCGCCAGCACGACAGGGACCAACTATGGCTACACCTTC	CASTTGTNYGYTF